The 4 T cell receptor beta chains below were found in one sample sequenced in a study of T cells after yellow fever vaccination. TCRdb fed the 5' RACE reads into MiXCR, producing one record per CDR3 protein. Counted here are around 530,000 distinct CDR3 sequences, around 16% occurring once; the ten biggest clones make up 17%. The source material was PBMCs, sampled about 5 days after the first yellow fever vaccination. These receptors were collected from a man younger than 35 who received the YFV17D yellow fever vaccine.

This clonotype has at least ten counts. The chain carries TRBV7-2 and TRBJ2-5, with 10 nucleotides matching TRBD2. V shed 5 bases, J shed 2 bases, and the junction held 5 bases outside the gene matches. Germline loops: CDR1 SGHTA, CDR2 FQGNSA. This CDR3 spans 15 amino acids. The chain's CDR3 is CASSPGTSVQETQYF. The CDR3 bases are TGTGCCAGCAGCCCCGGGACTAGCGTACAAGAGACCCAGTACTTC. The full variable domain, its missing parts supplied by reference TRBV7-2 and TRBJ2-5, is GAGVSQSPSNKVTEKGKDVELRCDPISGHTALYWYRQSLGQGLEFLIYFQGNSAPDKSGLPSDRFSAERTGGSVSTLTIQRTQQEDSAVYLCASSPGTSVQETQYFGPGTRLLVL.

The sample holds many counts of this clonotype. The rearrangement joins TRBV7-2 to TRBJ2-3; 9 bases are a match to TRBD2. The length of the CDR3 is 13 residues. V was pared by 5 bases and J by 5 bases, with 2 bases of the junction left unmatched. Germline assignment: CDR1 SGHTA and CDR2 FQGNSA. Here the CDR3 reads CASSLSGGDTQYF. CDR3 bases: TGTGCCAGCAGCCTTAGCGGGGGAGATACGCAGTATTTT.

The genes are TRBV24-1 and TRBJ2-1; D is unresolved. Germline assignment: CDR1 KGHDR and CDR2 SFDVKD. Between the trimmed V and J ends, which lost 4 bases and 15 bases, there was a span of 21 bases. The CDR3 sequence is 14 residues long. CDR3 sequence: CATSDFTRSARLFF. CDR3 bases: TGTGCCACCAGTGACTTTACCAGGTCTGCTCGGCTGTTCTTC.

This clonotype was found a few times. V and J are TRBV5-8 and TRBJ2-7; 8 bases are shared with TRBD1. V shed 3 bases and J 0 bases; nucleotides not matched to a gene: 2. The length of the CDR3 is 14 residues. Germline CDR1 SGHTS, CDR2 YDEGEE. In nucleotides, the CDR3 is TGTGCCAGCAGCTGGGGACAGGTCTCCTACGAGCAGTACTTC. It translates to CASSWGQVSYEQYF.